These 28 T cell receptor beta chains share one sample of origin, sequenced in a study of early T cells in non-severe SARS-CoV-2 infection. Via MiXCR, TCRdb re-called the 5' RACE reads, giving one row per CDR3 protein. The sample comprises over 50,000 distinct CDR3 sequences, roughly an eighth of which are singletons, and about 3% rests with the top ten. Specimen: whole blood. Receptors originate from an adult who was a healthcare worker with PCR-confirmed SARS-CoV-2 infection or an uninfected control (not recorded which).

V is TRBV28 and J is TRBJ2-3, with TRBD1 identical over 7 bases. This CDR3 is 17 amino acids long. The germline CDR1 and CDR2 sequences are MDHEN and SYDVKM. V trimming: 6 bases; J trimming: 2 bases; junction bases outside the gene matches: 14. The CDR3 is CASSSPQGLGHTDTQYF. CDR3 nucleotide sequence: TGTGCCAGCAGCTCCCCACAGGGGCTTGGGCACACAGATACGCAGTATTTT.

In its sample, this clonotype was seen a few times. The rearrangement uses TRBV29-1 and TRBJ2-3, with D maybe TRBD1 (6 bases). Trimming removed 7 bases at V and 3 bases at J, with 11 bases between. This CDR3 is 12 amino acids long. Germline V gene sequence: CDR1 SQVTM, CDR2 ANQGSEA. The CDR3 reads CSALTGTDTQYF. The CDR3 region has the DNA TGCAGCGCCCTAACAGGGACAGATACGCAGTATTTT.

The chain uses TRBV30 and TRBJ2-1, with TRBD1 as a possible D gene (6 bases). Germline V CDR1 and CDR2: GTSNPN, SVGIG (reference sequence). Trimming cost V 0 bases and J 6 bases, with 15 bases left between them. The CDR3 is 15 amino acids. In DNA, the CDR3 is TGTGCCTGGAGTGTCGGCAGGGGCCGACTCAATGAGCAGTTCTTC. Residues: CAWSVGRGRLNEQFF.

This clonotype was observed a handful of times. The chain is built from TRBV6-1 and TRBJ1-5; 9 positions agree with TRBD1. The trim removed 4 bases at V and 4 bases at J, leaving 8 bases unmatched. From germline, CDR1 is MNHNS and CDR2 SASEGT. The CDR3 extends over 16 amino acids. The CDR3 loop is CASSVSTGGRNQPQHF. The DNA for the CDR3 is TGTGCCAGCAGTGTTTCGACAGGGGGGAGAAATCAGCCCCAGCATTTT.

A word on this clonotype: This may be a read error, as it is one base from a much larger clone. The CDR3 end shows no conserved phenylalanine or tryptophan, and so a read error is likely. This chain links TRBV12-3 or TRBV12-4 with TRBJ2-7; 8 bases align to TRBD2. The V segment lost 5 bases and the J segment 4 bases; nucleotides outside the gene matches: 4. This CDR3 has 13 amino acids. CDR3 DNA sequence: TGTGCCAGCAGTACCGGGGGGGCATACGAGCAGTACTCC. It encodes CASSTGGAYEQYS.

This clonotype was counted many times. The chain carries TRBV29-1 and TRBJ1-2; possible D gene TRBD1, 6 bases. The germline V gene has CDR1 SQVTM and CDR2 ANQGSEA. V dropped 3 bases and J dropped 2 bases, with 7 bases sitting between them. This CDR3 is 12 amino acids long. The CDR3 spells CSVEGQNYGYTF. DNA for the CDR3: TGCAGCGTTGAGGGACAAAACTATGGCTACACCTTC.

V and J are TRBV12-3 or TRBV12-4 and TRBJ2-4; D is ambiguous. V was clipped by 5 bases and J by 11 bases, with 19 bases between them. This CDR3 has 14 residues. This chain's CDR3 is CASSLSDHGGFQYF. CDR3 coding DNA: TGTGCCAGCAGTCTCTCTGATCATGGTGGCTTTCAGTACTTC.

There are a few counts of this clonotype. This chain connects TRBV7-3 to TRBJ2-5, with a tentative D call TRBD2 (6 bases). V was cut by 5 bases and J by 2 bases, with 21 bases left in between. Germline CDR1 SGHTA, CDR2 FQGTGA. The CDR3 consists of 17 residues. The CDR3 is CASSPAPAGSTQETQYF. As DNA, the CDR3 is TGTGCCAGCAGCCCCGCGCCAGCGGGTTCTACTCAAGAGACCCAGTACTTC.

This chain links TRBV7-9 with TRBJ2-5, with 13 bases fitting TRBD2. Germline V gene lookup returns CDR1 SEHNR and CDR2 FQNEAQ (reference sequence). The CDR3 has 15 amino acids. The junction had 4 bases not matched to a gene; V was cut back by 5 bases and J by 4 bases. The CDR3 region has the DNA TGTGCCAGCAGCCCGGGACTAGCGGGACCAGAGACCCAGTACTTC. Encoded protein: CASSPGLAGPETQYF.

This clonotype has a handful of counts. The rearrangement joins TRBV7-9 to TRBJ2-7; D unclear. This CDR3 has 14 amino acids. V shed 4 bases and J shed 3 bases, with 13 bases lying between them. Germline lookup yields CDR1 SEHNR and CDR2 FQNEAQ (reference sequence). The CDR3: CASSSTGSNYEQYF. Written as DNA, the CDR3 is TGTGCCAGCAGCTCGACCGGGTCCAACTACGAGCAGTACTTC.

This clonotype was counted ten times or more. The CDR3: CAWTAANSPLHF. The CDR3 DNA reads as TGTGCCTGGACGGCCGCGAATTCACCCCTCCACTTT. This rearrangement joins TRBV30 to TRBJ1-6; the D is unclear. V lost 4 bases, J lost 7 bases, and 8 bases lay in between. Germline values: CDR1 GTSNPN, CDR2 SVGIG (reference sequence). The CDR3 consists of 12 residues.

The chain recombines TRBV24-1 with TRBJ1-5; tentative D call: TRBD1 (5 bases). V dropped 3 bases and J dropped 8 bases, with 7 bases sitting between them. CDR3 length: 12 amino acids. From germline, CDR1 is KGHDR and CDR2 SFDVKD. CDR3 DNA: TGTGCCACCAGTGATCCGGGGGAGCCCCAGCATTTT. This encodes CATSDPGEPQHF.

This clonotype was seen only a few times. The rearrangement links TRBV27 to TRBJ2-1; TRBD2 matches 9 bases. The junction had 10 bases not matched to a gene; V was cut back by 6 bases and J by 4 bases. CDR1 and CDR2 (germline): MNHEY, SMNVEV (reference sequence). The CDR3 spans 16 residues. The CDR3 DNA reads TGTGCCAGCAGCCCTCGCGGACTAGCGACTTACAATGAGCAGTTCTTC. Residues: CASSPRGLATYNEQFF.

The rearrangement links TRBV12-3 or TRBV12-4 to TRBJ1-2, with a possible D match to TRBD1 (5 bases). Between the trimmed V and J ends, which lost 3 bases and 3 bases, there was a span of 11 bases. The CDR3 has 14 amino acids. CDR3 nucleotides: TGTGCCAGCAGTTTGCATGCGGGGGACTATGGCTACACCTTC. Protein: CASSLHAGDYGYTF.

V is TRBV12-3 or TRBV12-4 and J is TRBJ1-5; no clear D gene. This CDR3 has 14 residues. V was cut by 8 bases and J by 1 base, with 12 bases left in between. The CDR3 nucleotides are TGTGCCAGCGGCCAAGGGCAAAGCAATCAGCCCCAGCATTTT. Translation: CASGQGQSNQPQHF.

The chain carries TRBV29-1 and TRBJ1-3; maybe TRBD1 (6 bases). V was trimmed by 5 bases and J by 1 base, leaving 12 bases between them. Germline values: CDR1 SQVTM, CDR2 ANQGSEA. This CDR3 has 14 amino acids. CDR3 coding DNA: TGCAGCGTTACCCAGGGGATGTCTGGAAACACCATATATTTT. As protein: CSVTQGMSGNTIYF.

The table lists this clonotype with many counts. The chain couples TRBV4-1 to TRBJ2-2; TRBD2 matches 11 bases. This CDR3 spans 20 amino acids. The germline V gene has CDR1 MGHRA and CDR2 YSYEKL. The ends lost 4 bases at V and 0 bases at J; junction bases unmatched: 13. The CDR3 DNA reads TGCGCCAGCAGCCCCATCGGGCCTAGCGGGGGGCGATCGAACACCGGGGAGCTGTTTTTT. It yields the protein CASSPIGPSGGRSNTGELFF.

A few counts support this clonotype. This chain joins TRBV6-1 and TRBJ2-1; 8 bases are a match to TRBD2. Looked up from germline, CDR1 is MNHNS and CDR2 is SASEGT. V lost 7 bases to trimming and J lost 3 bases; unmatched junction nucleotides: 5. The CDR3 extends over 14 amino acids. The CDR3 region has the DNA TGTGCCAGCATTGGACGGGGGGGCTACAATGAGCAGTTCTTC. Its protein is CASIGRGGYNEQFF.

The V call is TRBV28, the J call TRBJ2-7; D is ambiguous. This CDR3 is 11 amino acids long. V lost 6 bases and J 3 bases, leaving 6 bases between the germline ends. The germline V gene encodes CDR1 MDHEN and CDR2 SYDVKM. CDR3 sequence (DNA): TGTGCCAGCAGCATCAACTACGAGCAGTACTTC. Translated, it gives CASSINYEQYF.

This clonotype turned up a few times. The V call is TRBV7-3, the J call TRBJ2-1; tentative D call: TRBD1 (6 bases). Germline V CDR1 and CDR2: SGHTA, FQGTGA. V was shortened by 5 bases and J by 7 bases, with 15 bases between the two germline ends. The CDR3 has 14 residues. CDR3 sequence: CASSPIRGANEQFF. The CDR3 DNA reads TGTGCCAGCAGCCCAATCAGGGGCGCTAATGAGCAGTTCTTC.

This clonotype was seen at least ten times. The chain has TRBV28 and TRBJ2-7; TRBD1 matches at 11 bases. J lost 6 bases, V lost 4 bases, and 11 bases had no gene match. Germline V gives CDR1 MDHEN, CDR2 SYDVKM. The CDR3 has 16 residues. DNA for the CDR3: TGTGCCAGCAGTTCTAGCTGGGACAGGGGGAAAGGCGAGCAGTACTTC. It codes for CASSSSWDRGKGEQYF.

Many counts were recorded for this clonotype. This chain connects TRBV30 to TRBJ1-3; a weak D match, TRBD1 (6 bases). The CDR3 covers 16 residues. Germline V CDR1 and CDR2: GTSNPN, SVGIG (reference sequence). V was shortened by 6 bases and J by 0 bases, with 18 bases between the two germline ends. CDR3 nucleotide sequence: TGTGCCTGTCGTCCTGGACAGCCTCTCTCTGGAAACACCATATATTTT. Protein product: CACRPGQPLSGNTIYF.

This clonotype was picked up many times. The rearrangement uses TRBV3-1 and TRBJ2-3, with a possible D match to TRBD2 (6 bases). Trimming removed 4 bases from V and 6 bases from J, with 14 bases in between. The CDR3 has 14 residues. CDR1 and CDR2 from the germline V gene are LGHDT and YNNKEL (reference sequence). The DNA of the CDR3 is TGTGCCAGCAGCCCTTGGACTACGGAGGATACGCAGTATTTT. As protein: CASSPWTTEDTQYF.

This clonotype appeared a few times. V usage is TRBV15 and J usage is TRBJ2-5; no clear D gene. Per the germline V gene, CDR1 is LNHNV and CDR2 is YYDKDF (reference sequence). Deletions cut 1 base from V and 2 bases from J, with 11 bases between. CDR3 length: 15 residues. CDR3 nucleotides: TGTGCCACCAGCAGAGCAGAAGACATACAAGAGACCCAGTACTTC. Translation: CATSRAEDIQETQYF.

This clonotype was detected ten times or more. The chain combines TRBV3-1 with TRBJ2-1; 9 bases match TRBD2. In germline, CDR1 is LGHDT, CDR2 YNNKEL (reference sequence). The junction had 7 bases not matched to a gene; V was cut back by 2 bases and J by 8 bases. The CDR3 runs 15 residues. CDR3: CASSQFGTSFDEQFF. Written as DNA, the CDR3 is TGTGCCAGCAGCCAATTCGGGACTAGCTTCGATGAGCAGTTCTTC.

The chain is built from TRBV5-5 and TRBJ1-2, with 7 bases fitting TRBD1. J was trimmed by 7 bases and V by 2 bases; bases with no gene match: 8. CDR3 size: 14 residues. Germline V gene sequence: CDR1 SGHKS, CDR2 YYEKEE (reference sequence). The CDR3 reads CASSLGTVGTGYTF. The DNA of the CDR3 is TGTGCCAGCAGCTTAGGGACAGTGGGAACTGGCTACACCTTC.

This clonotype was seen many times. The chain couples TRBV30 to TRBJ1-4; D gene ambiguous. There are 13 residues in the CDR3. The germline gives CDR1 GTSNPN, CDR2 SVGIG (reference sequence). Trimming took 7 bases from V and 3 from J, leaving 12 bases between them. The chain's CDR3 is CASRRGANEKLFF. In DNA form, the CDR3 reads TGTGCCTCCCGTCGGGGAGCTAATGAAAAACTGTTTTTT.

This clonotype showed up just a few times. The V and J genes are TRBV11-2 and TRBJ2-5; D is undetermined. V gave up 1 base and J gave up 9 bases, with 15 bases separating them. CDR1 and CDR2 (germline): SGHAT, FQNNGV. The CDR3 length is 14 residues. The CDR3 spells CASSLVATKGSQYF. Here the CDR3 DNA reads TGTGCCAGCAGCTTAGTTGCCACCAAGGGTTCCCAGTACTTC.